This record looks at one T cell receptor (beta chain) sequence and its context. This clone appeared a single time. Its antigen remains undetermined. Base qualities are not provided; no much larger clone lies one nucleotide away. The library was built by means of the immunoSEQ multiplex PCR assay. The multiplex PCR relied on a mix of 60 forward primers for TCR Vbeta segments and 13 reverse primers for TCR Jbeta segments. A multiplex PCR assay on genomic DNA amplified the CDR3 region of rearranged TCR beta genes. On the Illumina HiSeq System, the amplified TCR beta libraries were sequenced as 87-base-pair reads. On the authors' methods: A later analysis counted tens of millions of unique TCR beta chains across the 670 or so repertoires, and about 10 million of these chains were shared by at least two donors. To remove PCR and sequencing errors, raw reads were error-corrected and collapsed into unique sequences using a nearest-neighbor algorithm that merged closely related sequences. To assign V, D and J gene segments, CDR3 sequences were aligned to IMGT reference sequences. For a sequence to be retained, a match of at least six nucleotides to both a V gene segment and a J gene segment was required. A rearrangement was called productive if the CDR3 had no stop codons and remained in frame with V and J, and every other rearrangement was called non-productive. CDR3 was defined by IMGT convention, running from the second conserved V-encoded cysteine to the conserved J-encoded phenylalanine. The earlier analysis of 500 to 750 of the donors excluded any sequence lacking an unambiguous match to a single V gene segment. An earlier analysis of 500 to 600 of the donors classified V segments as functional when productive rearrangements were above 56.7% and as segregating when the standard deviation between donors was above 5%. A statistical classification framework was built to diagnose cytomegalovirus status from the catalog of TCR beta chain sequences. In a later analysis, TCR nucleotide sequences were compared against IMGT/GENE-DB human TR gene sequences so that V and J genes could be assigned. Using the TCRdist pipeline, a later analysis assigned CDR3 sequences along with most-parsimonious VDJ recombination scenarios. In a later analysis, each TCR beta chain was defined by its CDR3 amino acid sequence together with its V-gene family, and reads without a unique V-gene family were excluded. In a later analysis, 500 to 700 highly shared, low-generation-probability nucleotide sequences were removed to address suspected cross-contamination and a sequencing artifact. For each public chain, a later analysis derived a clonal expansion index from normalized ranks of inferred template counts within each repertoire. A later analysis computed generation probabilities with a VDJ recombination model fitted to out-of-frame rearrangements, and checked the results against IGoR. In a later analysis, hypergeometric tests were used to score TCR-TCR, TCR-HLA and TCR-CMV co-occurrence, with a repertoire-size bias correction applied to TCR pairs. To estimate false discovery rates, a later analysis permuted the HLA or CMV assignments 20 times. In a later analysis, co-occurring TCRs were grouped using DBSCAN, and TCRdist sequence similarity was added for clustering within HLA-allele-positive subsets. Repertoires with fewer than 30,000 or more than 120,000 public chains were left out of co-occurrence clustering, as were a few repertoires with anomalous nucleotide sharing. TCRdb's version of the immuneACCESS table is confined to in-frame rearrangements and falls short of the full clone set. An unresolved V gene accounts for under half of the shortfall where checked; the remainder is of unknown origin. For V, J and clone size, that table is used; D and trimming come from the DNA. This sample gives about 200,000 clones in total; 79% of them show up just once. The ten largest clones capture nearly 4.5% of the sample.

The cohort consisted of some 670 healthy bone marrow donors. Cohort members were all nominally healthy when sampled, although unrecorded immune exposures were likely present. The donor was CMV seropositive and was included in the group of around 300 seropositive cohort members. Every donor gave a peripheral blood sample, and the peripheral blood mononuclear cells from that sample were used for TCR beta sequencing. Genomic DNA was extracted from the blood cell samples with the Qiagen DNeasy Blood Extraction Kit. These data are taken from a study of cytomegalovirus exposure and HLA in healthy donors (dated by TCRdb to 2017 to 2019). About the full investigation: An earlier analysis of fewer than 750 of the donors reported 276 Gb of sequence data and approximately 120 million unique TCR beta sequences obtained from approximately 180 million T cells. About 300 gigabases of sequencing data and tens of millions of unique TCR sequences were included in an early release covering about 700 HLA-typed donors. Of the 350 to 400 genotyped donors, around 81% fell in the genetic ancestry cluster associated with self-reported Caucasian donors. The study aimed to test whether signatures of past pathogen exposure could be identified by cataloging public T cell receptors. The study profiled the T cell repertoires of hundreds of subjects by immunosequencing and related them to cytomegalovirus serostatus. Along with the approximately 700-subject first cohort, a separate validation cohort of over a hundred different subjects was used. To predict cytomegalovirus infection status, the study combined high-throughput TCR immunosequencing, statistical association of individual TCRs with disease status, and machine learning. To study patterns of TCR occurrence, a later analysis re-analyzed previously published TCR beta repertoires from around 670 donors and added high-resolution HLA genotyping. In the later analysis, no new phenotypic data were used to find candidate immune exposures; instead, reliance was placed on TCR beta sequences and their occurrence across donors. An earlier analysis of approximately 500 of the donors applied high-throughput TCR beta sequencing to assess whether each TCR beta V gene segment acted as functional or pseudogenic. Donor age, sex, ethnicity and CMV serostatus were compiled alongside the repertoire data. In a later genetic analysis, genome-wide SNP genotypes for about three fifths of the roughly 670 donors were used, and that subset was treated as a discovery cohort. All discovery cohort repertoires had been generated using a single sequencing platform. HLA typing covered class I and class II loci at four-digit resolution. Typing coverage differed by locus: A, B, C, DRB1 and DQB1 were typed in about 620-630 donors, DQA1 in approximately 520, DPA1 in around 600, and DPB1 in roughly 450. Five DR-DQ haplotypes were treated as single units for association and clustering because of strong linkage in the cohort. Among 300 to 500 genotyped donors of the cohort, an average of roughly 230,000 unique TCR beta nucleotide sequences was sequenced per donor, of which roughly 18% were non-productive. Results the study describes overall, beyond this receptor: In a later analysis, HLA-associated TCR beta chains showed more clonal expansion and lower generation probabilities than non-associated chains that were equally common. The classifier was reported to diagnose cytomegalovirus status with high specificity and sensitivity in both the original and validation cohorts. Some IMGT-functional V segments, including TRBV6-2 and TRBV6-3, could not be told apart with the 87-base-pair reads, so those segments were excluded. At a false discovery rate of 0.05, a later analysis linked about 17,000 TCR beta sequences to specific HLA alleles. Because counts were too low, about 18 rarely observed V segments, including chromosome 9 orphons, were excluded from the earlier analysis of a few hundred of the donors. Correlated functional status among segregating V segments might reflect linkage disequilibrium, but an unknown experimental factor could not be ruled out. The study listed 150 to 200 TCR beta chains as associated with cytomegalovirus. In vitro tests confirmed that three of the cytomegalovirus-associated TCR beta chains recognize cytomegalovirus antigens. According to a later genetic analysis, donors in an Asian-associated ancestry cluster had fewer N-insertions in productive TCRs than the approximately 650-donor mean. Several of the top co-occurrence clusters appeared to be linked to parvovirus B19, influenza, CMV and Epstein-Barr virus, according to a later analysis. The cohort was sequenced for TCR beta chains only, and without alpha or paired-chain data the features that could be detected were limited. In a later analysis, most CMV-associated TCR beta chains were found to appear HLA-restricted, with HLA associations seemingly driven largely by CMV exposure. When HLA alleles, especially DR and DQ, strongly co-occurred, TCR associations were difficult to assign to individual alleles. An association between a missense DCLRE1C variant and V-gene and J-gene trimming of TCR beta chains was found in a later genetic analysis and replicated in an independent cohort. Roughly uniform sequencing depth across donors was assumed in presence/absence analyses, although this assumption may not hold. A further reported finding was that TCR beta sequences accurately predicted the HLA-A and HLA-B alleles for most subjects in the first cohort. Across donors, most TCR sequences were observed very rarely, whereas some public TCRs were present in many individuals. In a later analysis, the rate of TCR association differed among HLA loci, with DRB1 alleles having the most associated TCRs and HLA-C alleles having the fewest. A cluster of highly shared sequence variants was judged likely to represent a technical artifact of the sequencing pipeline. In an earlier analysis of 587 of the donors, most TCR beta V segments were observed in productive rearrangements about 87% or about 30% of the time, broadly matching IMGT annotations. The authors suggested that the approach could potentially be generalized to other disease states and immunological phenotypes. Because HLA typing was unavailable for some donors at each locus, only the typed subset was used in association tests. Immune exposure information for the cohort was limited to CMV serostatus.

The trim is 2 bases for V and 10 bases for J, with a gap of 9 bases between the germline ends. CDR1 and CDR2 are read off the germline V gene (reference sequence) as MNHEY and SMNVEV. The CDR3 covers 12 residues, taking in both the cysteine and the phenylalanine. Just CDR3 DNA is preserved here, 36 bases in frame from base 1. Sequencing input: PBMCs. This clonotype was obtained from a woman under 40 in good health and CMV-seropositive. The V and J segments used are TRBV27 and TRBJ2-4; the D gene lacks a confident call. In nucleotides, the sequence is TGTGCCAGCAGTTTAGAACTCAAAATTCAGTACTTC. This is translated as CASSLELKIQYF.